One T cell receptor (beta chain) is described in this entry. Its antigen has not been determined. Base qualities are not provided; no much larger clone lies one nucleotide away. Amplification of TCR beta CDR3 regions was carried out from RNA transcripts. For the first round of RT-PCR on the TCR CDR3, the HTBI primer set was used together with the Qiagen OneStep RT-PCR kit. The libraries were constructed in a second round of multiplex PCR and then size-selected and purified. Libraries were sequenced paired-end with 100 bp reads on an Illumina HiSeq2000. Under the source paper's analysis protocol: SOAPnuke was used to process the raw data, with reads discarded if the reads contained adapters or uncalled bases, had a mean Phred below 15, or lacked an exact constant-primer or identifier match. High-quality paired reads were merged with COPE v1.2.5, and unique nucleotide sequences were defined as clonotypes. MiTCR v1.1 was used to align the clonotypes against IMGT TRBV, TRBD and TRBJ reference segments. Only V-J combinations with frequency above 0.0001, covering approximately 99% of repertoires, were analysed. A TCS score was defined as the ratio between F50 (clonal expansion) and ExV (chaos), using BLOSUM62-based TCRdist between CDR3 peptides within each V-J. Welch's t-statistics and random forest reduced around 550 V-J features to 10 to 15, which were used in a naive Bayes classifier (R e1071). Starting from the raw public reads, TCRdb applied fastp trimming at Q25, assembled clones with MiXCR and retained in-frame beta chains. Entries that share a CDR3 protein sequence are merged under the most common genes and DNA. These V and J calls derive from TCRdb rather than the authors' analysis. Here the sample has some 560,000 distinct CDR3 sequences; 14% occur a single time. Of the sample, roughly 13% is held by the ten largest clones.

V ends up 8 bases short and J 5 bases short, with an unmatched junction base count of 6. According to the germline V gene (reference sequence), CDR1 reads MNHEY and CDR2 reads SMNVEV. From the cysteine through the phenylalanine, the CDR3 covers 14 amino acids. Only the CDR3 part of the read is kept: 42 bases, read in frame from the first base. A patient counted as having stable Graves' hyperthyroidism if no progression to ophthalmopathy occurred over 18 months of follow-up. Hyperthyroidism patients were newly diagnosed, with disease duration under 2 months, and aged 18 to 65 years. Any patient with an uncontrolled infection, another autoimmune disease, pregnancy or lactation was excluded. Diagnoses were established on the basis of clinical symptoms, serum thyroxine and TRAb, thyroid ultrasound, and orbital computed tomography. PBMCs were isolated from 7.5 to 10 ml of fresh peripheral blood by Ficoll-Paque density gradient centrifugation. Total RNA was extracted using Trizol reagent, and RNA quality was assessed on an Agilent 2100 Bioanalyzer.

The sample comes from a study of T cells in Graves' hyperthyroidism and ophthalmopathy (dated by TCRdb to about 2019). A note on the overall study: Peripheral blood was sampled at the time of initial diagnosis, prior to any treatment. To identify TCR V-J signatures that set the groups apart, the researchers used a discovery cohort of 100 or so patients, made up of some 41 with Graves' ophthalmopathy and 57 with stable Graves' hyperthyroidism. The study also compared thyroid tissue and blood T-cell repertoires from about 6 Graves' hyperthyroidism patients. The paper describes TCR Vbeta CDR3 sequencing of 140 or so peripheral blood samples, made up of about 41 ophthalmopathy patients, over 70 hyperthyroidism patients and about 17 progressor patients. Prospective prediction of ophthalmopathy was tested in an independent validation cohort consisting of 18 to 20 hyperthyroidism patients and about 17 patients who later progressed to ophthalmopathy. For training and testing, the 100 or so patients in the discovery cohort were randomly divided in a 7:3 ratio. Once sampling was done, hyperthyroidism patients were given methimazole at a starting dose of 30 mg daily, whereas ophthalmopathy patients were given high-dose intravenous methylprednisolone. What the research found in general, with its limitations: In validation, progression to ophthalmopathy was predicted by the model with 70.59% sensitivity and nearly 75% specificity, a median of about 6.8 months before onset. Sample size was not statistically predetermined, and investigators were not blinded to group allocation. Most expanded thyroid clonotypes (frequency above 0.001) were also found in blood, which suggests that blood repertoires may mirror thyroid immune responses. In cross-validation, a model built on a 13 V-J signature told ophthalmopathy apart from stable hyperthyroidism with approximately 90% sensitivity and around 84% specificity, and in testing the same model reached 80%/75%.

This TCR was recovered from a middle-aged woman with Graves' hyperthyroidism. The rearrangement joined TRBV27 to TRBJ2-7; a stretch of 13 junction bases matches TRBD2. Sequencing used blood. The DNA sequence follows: TGTGCCAGCCGGAGGACTAGCGGGAGTAACGAGCAGTACTTC. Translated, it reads CASRRTSGSNEQYF.